This note documents a single T cell receptor (beta chain) sequence. The antigen is unknown. The source of the sample is a study of shared clonotypes between healthy human individuals. Background on the study: A donor's plate count was three for CD4 naive and three for CD4 memory; CD8 naive had two and CD8 memory one.

The CDR3 has 14 residues. Germline V lookup: CDR1 KGHSH, CDR2 LQKENI. Losses at the gene ends were 8 bases for V and 3 bases for J; bases not matched to a gene: 6. Overall study results and limits: Naive CD4 clonotypes were shared across a few donors at 4.5% to 6.5%. Compared with memory subsets, naive subsets generally had larger estimated richness.

TCRdb's table, derived via immunoSEQ multiplex PCR, lists solely in-frame clones and lacks some. The sample contains millions of clones, around nine tenths of which appear only once. The chain employs TRBV18 and TRBJ2-2, with 7 positions matching TRBD1. The TCR sequence derives from a man between 18 and 35 years old in good health. Sample: naive CD4+ T cells sorted from blood. The subset: CD45RA+ positively selected. CDR3 protein: CASPGQVDTGELFF. The CDR3 DNA reads as TGTGCCAGCCCAGGACAGGTGGACACCGGGGAGCTGTTTTTT.